A selection of T cell receptor beta chains follows, all from one sample in a study of post-analysis software for immune sequencing data. MiXCR was run by TCRdb on the PCR reads, yielding one entry per CDR3 protein. The table records roughly 670,000 distinct CDR3 sequences, approximately 60% of them present only once. Sequencing used blood. These receptors originate from a girl aged 2 to 9 with multiple sclerosis. CDR3s include the opening cysteine and the closing phenylalanine or tryptophan. The D gene is left open where the match is weak. The size entry is marked missing in some rows and otherwise reads once, few, many or a size class.

clone_size,v_call,j_call,d_call,cdr3_aa,cdr3_nt
-,TRBV7-2,TRBJ2-1,-,CASSLVPTTNEQFF,TGTGCCAGCAGCTTAGTCCCCACTACCAATGAGCAGTTCTTC
once,TRBV24-1,TRBJ2-3,-,CATSEGSLTRDTQYF,TGTGCCACCAGTGAAGGCAGCTTAACTCGAGATACGCAGTATTTT
-,TRBV7-9,TRBJ2-1,TRBD1,CASSLGQGQSSEQFF,TGTGCCAGCAGCTTAGGACAGGGTCAGAGCAGCGAGCAGTTCTTC
-,TRBV29-1,TRBJ1-2,-,CSVERDPGVGYTF,TGCAGCGTTGAGAGAGACCCTGGGGTTGGCTACACCTTC
-,TRBV7-9,TRBJ2-7,TRBD1,CASSPGTGDLDEQYF,TGTGCCAGCAGCCCCGGGACAGGGGATTTGGACGAGCAGTACTTC
-,TRBV24-1,TRBJ1-5,-,CATKDGPSAAQPQHF,TGTGCCACCAAGGATGGACCCTCGGCGGCTCAGCCCCAGCATTTT
once,TRBV5-5,TRBJ1-2,TRBD1,CASSLKRETGFYGYTF,TGTGCCAGCAGCTTGAAAAGGGAGACAGGGTTTTATGGCTACACCTTC
few,TRBV5-1,TRBJ2-7,-,CASSYGRISYEQYF,TGCGCCAGCAGCTACGGACGGATCTCCTACGAGCAGTACTTC
-,TRBV29-1,TRBJ2-7,-,CSVEGRPYEQYF,TGCAGCGTTGAAGGCAGACCCTACGAGCAGTACTTC
-,TRBV28,TRBJ1-5,TRBD1,CASSLHIQGANQPQHF,TGTGCCAGCAGTTTACACATACAGGGGGCGAATCAGCCCCAGCATTTT
-,TRBV27,TRBJ2-1,-,CASSKRGVVNEQFF,TGTGCCAGCAGTAAAAGGGGGGTGGTCAATGAGCAGTTCTTC
-,TRBV4-3,TRBJ2-4,TRBD1,CASSHRQGTKNIQYF,TGCGCCAGCAGCCATAGACAGGGAACCAAAAACATTCAGTACTTC
-,TRBV6-6,TRBJ1-2,-,CASRETVDIYGYTF,TGTGCCAGCAGGGAGACAGTAGACATCTATGGCTACACCTTC
medium-sized,TRBV29-1,TRBJ2-3,TRBD1,CSFGQGNTDTQYF,TGCAGCTTCGGACAGGGGAACACAGATACGCAGTATTTT
-,TRBV9,TRBJ2-7,TRBD1,CAGSSRDRGSYEQYF,TGTGCCGGCAGCTCCCGGGACAGGGGATCATACGAGCAGTACTTC
few,TRBV30,TRBJ2-1,TRBD1,CAWSVMGQGGNEQFF,TGTGCCTGGAGTGTAATGGGACAGGGAGGGAATGAGCAGTTCTTC
-,TRBV3-1,TRBJ2-3,-,CASSRKDTQYF,TGTGCCAGCAGCCGGAAGGATACGCAGTATTTT
-,TRBV27,TRBJ2-3,-,CASSRELGFTDTQYF,TGTGCCAGCAGCAGGGAGTTGGGGTTCACAGATACGCAGTATTTT
once,TRBV12-3/TRBV12-4,TRBJ2-7,TRBD2,CASRAGAHEQYF,TGTGCCAGCAGGGCGGGAGCGCACGAGCAGTACTTC
-,TRBV6-5,TRBJ1-1,-,CASTPLGYTEAFF,TGTGCCAGCACTCCCTTGGGTTACACTGAAGCTTTCTTT
-,TRBV7-3,TRBJ1-2,-,CASSLGGHQTGGYTF,TGTGCCAGCAGCTTGGGGGGGCACCAGACGGGCGGCTACACCTTC
-,TRBV12-3/TRBV12-4,TRBJ1-2,-,CASTLQGRGYTF,TGTGCCAGCACCCTACAGGGACGGGGTTACACCTTC
-,TRBV30,TRBJ2-3,-,CAWSVGDRSTDTQYF,TGTGCCTGGAGTGTCGGGGATAGGTCCACAGATACGCAGTATTTT
-,TRBV15,TRBJ2-6,TRBD2,CATSRERDYGANVLTF,TGTGCCACCAGCAGAGAGAGGGACTATGGGGCCAACGTCCTGACTTTC
-,TRBV7-9,TRBJ1-2,-,CASSLERGAAVGYTF,TGTGCCAGCAGCTTAGAGAGGGGGGCGGCGGTAGGCTACACCTTC
-,TRBV4-3,TRBJ2-3,-,CASSQRFPDTDTQYF,TGCGCCAGCAGCCAAAGATTCCCGGACACAGATACGCAGTATTTT
few,TRBV29-1,TRBJ2-7,TRBD2,CSVKAGGGHEQYF,TGCAGCGTTAAAGCGGGAGGGGGCCACGAGCAGTACTTC
few,TRBV10-2,TRBJ2-7,-,CASSEFWNYEQYF,TGCGCCAGCAGTGAGTTCTGGAACTACGAGCAGTACTTC
-,TRBV29-1,TRBJ2-1,TRBD2,CSAPASGRPNEQFF,TGCAGCGCCCCAGCTAGCGGGAGGCCCAATGAGCAGTTCTTC
-,TRBV3-1,TRBJ2-3,TRBD2,CASSQDRLAGITDTQYF,TGTGCCAGCAGCCAAGATCGCCTAGCGGGAATCACAGATACGCAGTATTTT
-,TRBV5-1,TRBJ1-4,-,CASSSSPIQEKLFF,TGCGCCAGCAGCTCTAGCCCCATACAGGAAAAACTGTTTTTT
-,TRBV7-2,TRBJ2-5,-,CASSPRAGETQYF,TGTGCCAGCAGCCCCCGGGCGGGAGAGACCCAGTACTTC
-,TRBV5-1,TRBJ2-1,TRBD2,CASSLDATSGEQFF,TGCGCCAGCAGCTTGGATGCGACTAGCGGGGAGCAGTTCTTC
-,TRBV6-2/TRBV6-3,TRBJ2-7,-,CASSTIGGLGSEQYF,TGTGCCAGCAGCACCATTGGAGGGCTGGGAAGCGAGCAGTACTTC
few,TRBV29-1,TRBJ2-5,-,CSVEYSGQETQYF,TGCAGCGTTGAGTATAGCGGCCAAGAGACCCAGTACTTC
-,TRBV29-1,TRBJ2-1,-,CSVDPGVDEQFF,TGCAGCGTTGACCCAGGGGTCGATGAGCAGTTCTTC